The next 21 T cell receptor beta chains were all read from a single sample in a study of identical twins. TCRdb passed the 5' RACE reads through MiXCR, listing each CDR3 protein once. The sample has some 300,000 distinct CDR3 sequences, more than 9% seen once. These same data were also listed under a study on yellow fever vaccine responses in identical twins.

The sample taken for sequencing was CD8+ T cells sorted from blood. These receptors were taken from a woman between 18 and 29 years old in good health.

This clonotype was seen repeatedly, ten times or more. This sequence joins TRBV4-1 and TRBJ2-1; TRBD2 aligns across 8 bases. With V trimmed by 1 base and J by 9 bases, 2 bases remained unmatched. The CDR3 totals 13 residues. Germline V lookup: CDR1 MGHRA, CDR2 YSYEKL. The CDR3: CASSQAAGGEQFF. The CDR3 DNA reads as TGCGCCAGCAGCCAAGCCGCGGGAGGTGAGCAGTTCTTC.

This clonotype was seen only a few times. The chain has TRBV20-1 and TRBJ1-6; D remains ambiguous. Germline V gene data show CDR1 as DFQATT and CDR2 as SNEGSKA (reference sequence). The CDR3 consists of 15 residues. The V and J ends lost 1 base and 5 bases respectively, with 12 bases between them. The CDR3 loop is CSARGGEADNSPLHF. In nucleotides, the CDR3 is TGCAGTGCTAGAGGTGGGGAGGCGGATAATTCACCCCTCCACTTT.

The rearrangement links TRBV6-2 or TRBV6-3 to TRBJ2-3; TRBD2 might be the D (6 bases). This CDR3 is 17 amino acids long. Per the germline V gene, CDR1 is MNHEY and CDR2 is SVGEGT. Trimming removed 2 bases at V and 5 bases at J, with 20 bases between. CDR3 bases: TGTGCCAGCAGTTACACGGGTTGGGGTAGCGGAGAAGATACGCAGTATTTT. Its translation: CASSYTGWGSGEDTQYF.

The chain combines TRBV28 with TRBJ1-1, with D possibly TRBD1 on 6 matching bases. Per germline, CDR1 MDHEN and CDR2 SYDVKM. CDR3 length: 16 residues. The V end lost 6 bases, the J end lost 3 bases, and 20 bases lay between the germline ends. The CDR3 protein is CASSSITLQGYTEAFF. The CDR3 DNA is TGTGCCAGCAGCTCTATTACTCTGCAGGGGTACACTGAAGCTTTCTTT.

The chain has TRBV3-1 and TRBJ2-7; 9 bases agree with TRBD2. The trim removed 4 bases at V and 4 bases at J, leaving 8 bases unmatched. This CDR3 contains 15 residues. Germline loops: CDR1 LGHDT, CDR2 YNNKEL (reference sequence). The CDR3 bases are TGTGCCAGCAGCCCTACGGGACTAGCCGTGTACGAGCAGTACTTC. Translation: CASSPTGLAVYEQYF.

J is TRBJ2-1 and V is TRBV13, with D hard to call. Per germline, CDR1 PRHDT and CDR2 FYEKMQ (reference sequence). The CDR3 loop spans 13 amino acids. Trimming left V 7 bases short and J 8 bases short, with 15 bases between. The CDR3 sequence is CASTQGRDDEQFF. The CDR3, as DNA: TGTGCCAGCACCCAAGGTAGGGATGATGAGCAGTTCTTC.

This clonotype was counted once. The genes are TRBV7-6 and TRBJ2-1, with 11 bases identical to TRBD1. The CDR3 loop spans 15 amino acids. In germline, CDR1 is SGHVS, CDR2 FNYEAQ. V dropped 5 bases and J dropped 5; count of bases not matched to a gene: 5. The CDR3 DNA reads as TGTGCCAGCAGCGTCGGGACAGGGGGACACAATGAGCAGTTCTTC. This encodes CASSVGTGGHNEQFF. Full variable domain (rest looked up from reference TRBV7-6 and TRBJ2-1): GAGVSQSPRYKVTKRGQDVALRCDPISGHVSLYWYRQALGQGPEFLTYFNYEAQQDKSGLPNDRFSAERPEGSISTLTIQRTEQRDSAMYRCASSVGTGGHNEQFFGPGTRLTVL.

This clonotype was counted many times. This rearrangement joins TRBV12-3 or TRBV12-4 to TRBJ2-2, with D unresolved. V lost 2 bases to trimming and J lost 2 bases, with 18 bases between them. The CDR3 spans 18 residues. The DNA for the CDR3 is TGTGCCAGCAGTTTACCCTTTTTTCGGTGGGATAACACCGGGGAGCTGTTTTTT. Translated, it gives CASSLPFFRWDNTGELFF.

The chain carries TRBV20-1 and TRBJ1-5; tentative D call: TRBD1 (6 bases). Trimming removed 0 bases from V and 7 bases from J, with 13 bases in between. CDR3 length equals 14 residues. The germline V gene encodes CDR1 DFQATT and CDR2 SNEGSKA (reference sequence). For the CDR3, the DNA is TGCAGTGCTAGAGATAGGGGGGCGCAGCAGCCCCAGCATTTT. Translation: CSARDRGAQQPQHF.

This clonotype was detected once. The chain is built from TRBV4-1 and TRBJ1-2; TRBD1 aligns across 9 bases. The CDR3 has 15 amino acids. V was pared by 3 bases and J by 4 bases, with 6 bases of the junction left unmatched. Germline V gene sequence: CDR1 MGHRA, CDR2 YSYEKL. CDR3 amino acids: CASSQRTGEFYGYTF. In nucleotides, the CDR3 is TGCGCCAGCAGCCAGAGGACAGGGGAGTTCTATGGCTACACCTTC.

This clonotype was detected many times. V gene TRBV3-1 combines with J gene TRBJ1-5; a possible D gene is TRBD1 (6 bases). Germline V lookup: CDR1 LGHDT, CDR2 YNNKEL (reference sequence). Trimming removed 4 bases from V and 1 base from J, with 11 bases in between. The CDR3 spans 15 residues. The CDR3 sequence: CASSPRTVSNQPQHF. As DNA, the CDR3 is TGTGCCAGCAGCCCGAGGACAGTAAGCAATCAGCCCCAGCATTTT.

V usage is TRBV27 and J usage is TRBJ2-3; a weak D match, TRBD2 (6 bases). The length of the CDR3 is 15 residues. Germline CDR1 and CDR2: MNHEY and SMNVEV (reference sequence). V was cut by 5 bases and J by 0 bases, with 12 bases left in between. The CDR3 nucleotides are TGTGCCAGCAGTACGGGACTCCCTAGCACAGATACGCAGTATTTT. As protein: CASSTGLPSTDTQYF.

This chain uses TRBV18 with TRBJ2-3, with D possibly being TRBD2 (5 bases). Trimming cost V 6 bases and J 2 bases, with 18 bases left between them. CDR1 and CDR2 from the germline V gene are KGHSH and LQKENI. This CDR3 is 16 amino acids long. The CDR3 spells CASSPRAPEDTDTQYF. CDR3 coding DNA: TGTGCCAGCTCGCCTCGGGCTCCGGAGGACACAGATACGCAGTATTTT.

This clonotype came up many times. The gene calls are TRBV25-1 and TRBJ2-5, with D tentatively TRBD2 (6 bases). CDR1 MGHDK and CDR2 SYGVNS come from the germline V gene. V was trimmed by 11 bases and J by 5 bases, leaving 15 bases between them. This CDR3 contains 12 residues. The CDR3 region is CAVEGSGETQYF. The CDR3 DNA sequence: TGTGCCGTGGAGGGGAGCGGGGAGACCCAGTACTTC.

This clonotype occurred many times. The chain employs TRBV27 and TRBJ2-1; 10 bases line up with TRBD2. In germline, CDR1 is MNHEY, CDR2 SMNVEV (reference sequence). J gave up 8 bases and V 1 base, and 5 bases lay outside the gene matches. This CDR3 has 15 residues. CDR3 in DNA: TGTGCCAGCAGTTTATTTGCTAGCGGGAGTTATGAGCAGTTCTTC. As protein: CASSLFASGSYEQFF.

This clonotype was detected ten times or more. The chain carries TRBV20-1 and TRBJ1-1; a possible D gene is TRBD1 (5 bases). The germline gives CDR1 DFQATT, CDR2 SNEGSKA (reference sequence). CDR3 length equals 15 residues. The V end lost 1 base, the J end lost 0 bases, and 12 bases lay between the germline ends. CDR3 sequence reads: CSARAMTEMNTEAFF. The CDR3 bases are TGCAGTGCTAGAGCGATGACAGAAATGAACACTGAAGCTTTCTTT.

The rearrangement links TRBV6-4 to TRBJ2-3; 8 bases fit TRBD2. V lost 8 bases to trimming and J lost 5 bases; unmatched junction nucleotides: 12. The length of the CDR3 is 15 residues. In germline, CDR1 is MRHNA, CDR2 SNTAGT. The CDR3 nucleotides read TGTGCCAGCTCTACGGGAGCGGGGGTGGAAGATACGCAGTATTTT. Its translation is CASSTGAGVEDTQYF.

This clonotype was recorded many times. The chain has TRBV28 and TRBJ2-3; 9 nucleotides match TRBD2. The CDR3 runs 14 residues. Germline loops: CDR1 MDHEN, CDR2 SYDVKM. V dropped 3 bases and J dropped 3; count of bases not matched to a gene: 1. CDR3 in amino acids: CASSFLAGTDTQYF. The CDR3 bases are TGTGCCAGCAGTTTTCTAGCGGGGACAGATACGCAGTATTTT.

This clonotype was picked up a small number of times. V usage is TRBV11-2 and J usage is TRBJ2-1, with 8 bases identical to TRBD2. V dropped 5 bases and J dropped 4; count of bases not matched to a gene: 7. The V gene's germline CDR1 is SGHAT and CDR2 FQNNGV. The CDR3 sequence is 15 residues long. The CDR3 sequence is CASSPRGGLYNEQFF. In DNA, the CDR3 is TGTGCCAGCAGCCCCCGGGGGGGGCTTTACAATGAGCAGTTCTTC.

V is TRBV12-3 or TRBV12-4 and J is TRBJ1-2, with D hard to call. This CDR3 spans 12 amino acids. The ends were cut back, 1 base at V and 7 bases at J, with 7 bases in the middle. Here the CDR3 DNA reads TGTGCCAGCAGTTTAGGGTCGGTTGGCTACACCTTC. Amino acids: CASSLGSVGYTF.

A remark on this clonotype: An end of the junction differs from the germline gene, which may be a read error. The V gene is TRBV7-9, the J gene TRBJ1-4; D is possibly TRBD1 (6 bases). This CDR3 has 16 amino acids. From germline, CDR1 is SEHNR and CDR2 FQNEAQ (reference sequence). Written as DNA, the CDR3 is TGTGCCAGCAGCATAGCAGGGGCCGCCTATGAAGAAAAACTGTTTTTT. It yields the protein CASSIAGAAYEEKLFF.